A single sample is the source of the 7 T cell receptor beta chains below, sequenced in a study of PD-L1 blockade in urothelial cancer. Time point described: pretreatment peripheral blood. Data came from immunoSEQ multiplex PCR; TCRdb stores just in-frame clones and leaves some out. The sample holds 45,000 to 60,000 clones, 75% to 90% seen once. The input for sequencing was PBMCs, taken around atezolizumab (anti-PD-L1) treatment. The receptors stem from a man between 50 and 59 years old with urothelial cancer.

This clone was detected only a few times. For the CDR3, the DNA is TGTGCCAGCAGTGACTCAAGGACAGGTTACAATGAGCAGTTCTTC. Translation gives CASSDSRTGYNEQFF. The genes are TRBV6-4 and TRBJ2-1; 7 bases align to TRBD1. The CDR3 is 15 amino acids. The junction had 3 bases not matched to a gene; V was cut back by 0 bases and J by 4 bases. CDR1 is MRHNA, CDR2 SNTAGT, per germline.

The chain links TRBV6-6 to TRBJ1-4; a weak D match, TRBD1 (6 bases). Germline values: CDR1 MNHNY, CDR2 SVGAGI (reference sequence). Trimming stripped 0 bases from V and 7 bases from J, with 12 bases between. This CDR3 comprises 15 residues. The chain's CDR3 is CASSYSQGLGEKLFF. The CDR3 DNA sequence: TGTGCCAGCAGTTACTCACAGGGCCTGGGTGAAAAACTGTTTTTT.

The J gene is TRBJ2-1, the V gene TRBV5-7, with TRBD1 identical over 8 bases. TRBV5-7 is annotated as an ORF whose role is uncertain. This CDR3 is 15 amino acids long. Losses at the gene ends were 2 bases for V and 3 bases for J; bases not matched to a gene: 4. The CDR3 nucleotides are TGTGCCAGCAGCTTAACAGGGGGTTTCTACAATGAGCAGTTCTTC. Its protein is CASSLTGGFYNEQFF.

The rearrangement joins TRBV4-2 to TRBJ1-5; 7 positions match TRBD1. The junction had 10 bases not matched to a gene; V was cut back by 2 bases and J by 6 bases. Germline CDR1 is LGHNA and CDR2 is YNFKEQ. The CDR3 is 16 amino acids. CDR3 in DNA: TGTGCCAGCAGCCAACTACGGACAGGTCAGTTTCAGCCCCAGCATTTT. It specifies CASSQLRTGQFQPQHF.

The genes are TRBV5-6 and TRBJ2-1; D is uncertain. Germline V gives CDR1 SGHDT, CDR2 YYEEEE. V lost 4 bases, J lost 6 bases, and 11 bases lay in between. The CDR3 contains 13 residues. This CDR3 reads CASSLVAGNEQFF. DNA for the CDR3: TGTGCCAGCAGCCTGGTGGCAGGCAATGAGCAGTTCTTC.

V gene TRBV27 combines with J gene TRBJ2-1; 8 bases match TRBD2. The CDR3 is 14 residues long. Germline V lookup: CDR1 MNHEY, CDR2 SMNVEV (reference sequence). After removal of 2 bases from V and 5 bases from J, the junction contained 2 bases not matched to a gene. For the CDR3, the DNA is TGTGCCAGCAGTTTAGCGGGGGGCAACAATGAGCAGTTCTTC. This codes for CASSLAGGNNEQFF.

The gene calls are TRBV6-1 and TRBJ2-5, with D hard to call. With 6 bases removed from V and 2 bases from J, the gap between germline ends came to 16 bases. The CDR3 extends over 15 amino acids. Germline lookup yields CDR1 MNHNS and CDR2 SASEGT. The CDR3, as DNA: TGTGCCAGCAGGTTGACTCCAACCTTGCAAGAGACCCAGTACTTC. This sequence encodes CASRLTPTLQETQYF.